A selection of T cell receptor beta chains follows, all from one sample in a study of T-cell reconstitution after alpha-beta-depleted transplantation in children. TCRdb itself ran the PCR reads through MiXCR, one entry per CDR3 protein. The sample holds hundreds of thousands of distinct CDR3 sequences, roughly 13% seen once. Material: PBMCs, mostly from graft donor cells, obtained 360 days after TCRalphabeta/CD19-depleted stem cell transplant. The receptors originated from a male patient younger than 18 who had a stem cell transplant for acute myeloid leukemia, so the T cells may come from the graft donor. Each CDR3 is given with its conserved first and last residue. The D gene is left open where the match is weak. Not every row has a clone size; where given, it reads once, few, many or a size class.

d_call	j_call	v_call	clone_size	cdr3_aa	cdr3_nt
TRBD2	TRBJ2-7	TRBV6-1	few	CASSPPGGRLRSREQYF	TGTGCCAGCAGCCCCCCGGGGGGTAGGTTGAGGTCTCGCGAGCAGTACTTC
.	TRBJ1-5	TRBV28	.	CASSHSFRNQPQHF	TGTGCCAGCAGTCATTCTTTCCGGAATCAGCCCCAGCATTTT
.	TRBJ1-1	TRBV7-9	many	CASSSVWRGTEAFF	TGTGCCAGCAGCTCAGTGTGGAGGGGCACTGAAGCTTTCTTT
TRBD2	TRBJ2-1	TRBV4-2	few	CASSHEDWGTSGGREQFF	TGTGCCAGCAGCCATGAAGATTGGGGGACTAGCGGAGGACGTGAGCAGTTCTTC
TRBD2	TRBJ2-2	TRBV10-3	.	CAMGGGRKDTGELFF	TGTGCCATGGGCGGCGGGAGAAAAGACACCGGGGAGCTGTTTTTT
TRBD1	TRBJ2-3	TRBV20-1	many	CSARGTGPWDTQYF	TGCAGTGCTAGGGGGACAGGGCCATGGGATACGCAGTATTTT
.	TRBJ2-5	TRBV20-1	many	CSASRPLTRQETQYF	TGCAGTGCTAGTCGACCCTTGACAAGGCAAGAGACCCAGTACTTC
TRBD1	TRBJ2-1	TRBV5-5	.	CASSLWEKSGRGIRLF	TGTGCCAGCAGCTTGTGGGAGAAAAGCGGCAGGGGGATTCGGCTCTTC
.	TRBJ1-1	TRBV11-2	many	CASPQAPGLRVGAFF	TGTGCCAGCCCCCAGGCTCCAGGCCTTAGGGTTGGAGCTTTCTTT
TRBD2	TRBJ2-1	TRBV7-3	many	CASSRGGSSYNEQFF	TGTGCCAGCAGCCGGGGGGGAAGCTCCTACAATGAGCAGTTCTTC
.	TRBJ2-7	TRBV9	many	CASSGTITSSGQYF	TGTGCCAGCAGCGGGACAATTACGAGTTCAGGGCAGTACTTC
.	TRBJ2-1	TRBV5-1	.	CASMTSRYNEQFF	TGCGCCAGCATGACGAGTAGGTACAATGAGCAGTTCTTC
.	TRBJ2-1	TRBV4-2	few	CASSQGAYEQFF	TGTGCCAGCAGCCAAGGGGCGTATGAGCAGTTCTTC
TRBD2	TRBJ2-7	TRBV20-1	few	CSARGMSSGSRYEQYF	TGCAGTGCTAGAGGAATGAGTAGCGGGAGTAGATACGAGCAGTACTTC
.	TRBJ2-7	TRBV11-2	few	CASSLAQGSVEQYF	TGTGCCAGCAGCTTAGCGCAGGGATCGGTCGAGCAGTACTTC
TRBD2	TRBJ2-6	TRBV29-1	.	CSVDFAGLAGNSGANVLTF	TGCAGCGTTGATTTTGCGGGACTAGCGGGAAACTCTGGGGCCAACGTCCTGACTTTC
TRBD1	TRBJ2-2	TRBV5-4	.	CASSLDRGRILSDTGELFF	TGTGCCAGCAGCTTGGACAGGGGGCGAATCTTAAGTGACACCGGGGAGCTGTTTTTT
TRBD1	TRBJ2-7	TRBV28	.	CASSSSDRDYEQYF	TGTGCCAGCAGTTCCTCGGACAGGGACTACGAGCAGTACTTC
TRBD2	TRBJ2-1	TRBV7-2	.	CASSHDIGAGAKNEQFF	TGTGCCAGCAGCCACGATATAGGAGCGGGAGCCAAGAATGAGCAGTTCTTC
TRBD1	TRBJ2-7	TRBV20-1	few	CSAPTQGANYEQYF	TGCAGTGCACCTACACAGGGGGCAAACTACGAGCAGTACTTC
.	TRBJ2-2	TRBV4-2	.	CASSEDSDSSNTGELFF	TGTGCCAGCAGCGAAGATTCCGACAGTTCGAACACCGGGGAGCTGTTTTTT
TRBD1	TRBJ2-7	TRBV11-2	few	CASSPSPPTGTVGYEQYF	TGTGCCAGCAGCCCGAGTCCCCCAACCGGGACAGTGGGCTACGAGCAGTACTTC
.	TRBJ2-3	TRBV29-1	.	CSVEPRTGGADTQYF	TGCAGCGTTGAACCCCGGACAGGAGGGGCAGATACGCAGTATTTT
.	TRBJ2-7	TRBV7-6	few	CASTSTYFSSYEQYF	TGTGCCAGCACCTCGACTTACTTCAGCTCCTACGAGCAGTACTTC
TRBD2	TRBJ2-1	TRBV3-1	many	CASSQWRELQFF	TGTGCCAGCAGCCAGTGGCGGGAGTTACAGTTCTTC
.	TRBJ1-4	TRBV20-1	few	CSAPKEEKLFF	TGCAGTGCTCCCAAGGAGGAAAAACTGTTTTTT
TRBD1	TRBJ2-5	TRBV20-1	few	CSARKTGTGNYF	TGCAGTGCTAGGAAGACCGGGACAGGGAATTACTTC
.	TRBJ2-2	TRBV12-3/TRBV12-4	few	CASSLGRVVSNTGELFF	TGTGCCAGCAGTTTGGGCAGGGTGGTTTCGAACACCGGGGAGCTGTTTTTT
.	TRBJ2-1	TRBV4-2	once	CASSPNSLERYNEQFF	TGTGCCAGCAGCCCCAATTCTCTAGAAAGGTACAATGAGCAGTTCTTC
.	TRBJ2-3	TRBV24-1	few	CATSDFSPRGSGDTQYF	TGTGCCACCAGTGATTTTTCACCCCGCGGTTCTGGAGATACGCAGTATTTT
.	TRBJ2-7	TRBV6-6	many	CASRPTGTYEQYF	TGTGCCAGCAGACCTACGGGAACCTACGAGCAGTACTTC
.	TRBJ2-7	TRBV27	.	CATSSRVRYEQYF	TGTGCCACCTCCTCCAGGGTGCGGTACGAGCAGTACTTC
TRBD2	TRBJ2-7	TRBV5-1	.	CASSFGAGGPWGTYEQYF	TGCGCCAGCAGCTTCGGGGCGGGAGGGCCTTGGGGGACCTACGAGCAGTACTTC
TRBD1	TRBJ2-5	TRBV28	few	CASSLSGQGWEETQYF	TGTGCCAGCAGTTTATCCGGACAGGGATGGGAAGAGACCCAGTACTTC
.	TRBJ2-7	TRBV20-1	.	CSARTVEGLREQYF	TGCAGTGCTCGGACAGTGGAGGGCCTCCGCGAGCAGTACTTC
TRBD2	TRBJ2-1	TRBV7-6	many	CASSSFFRTSGISEQFF	TGTGCCAGCAGCTCTTTTTTCCGGACTAGCGGGATATCCGAGCAGTTCTTC
.	TRBJ1-6	TRBV10-3	few	CAIREGFNSPLHF	TGTGCCATCCGAGAAGGATTCAATTCACCCCTCCACTTT
.	TRBJ2-2	TRBV5-1	few	CASSGRDRVLVTGELFF	TGCGCCAGCAGCGGACGCGACAGAGTGCTTGTCACCGGGGAGCTGTTTTTT
TRBD1	TRBJ2-1	TRBV12-3/TRBV12-4	few	CASSDDRGSYNEQFF	TGTGCCAGCAGCGATGACAGGGGGTCCTACAATGAGCAGTTCTTC
.	TRBJ1-3	TRBV5-6	many	CASSLEGSGNTIYF	TGTGCCAGCAGCTTGGAGGGAAGTGGAAACACCATATATTTT
TRBD1	TRBJ1-1	TRBV9	few	CASSAAPTGVTEAFF	TGTGCCAGCAGCGCCGCCCCGACAGGGGTCACTGAAGCTTTCTTT
TRBD2	TRBJ2-1	TRBV7-2	.	CASSPMSGASSYNEQFF	TGTGCCAGCAGCCCAATGAGCGGGGCCAGCTCCTACAATGAGCAGTTCTTC
.	TRBJ1-4	TRBV28	few	CASSFPGDEKLFF	TGTGCCAGCAGTTTCCCCGGGGATGAAAAACTGTTTTTT
.	TRBJ2-1	TRBV20-1	.	CSASGGYLSYNEQFF	TGCAGTGCTAGTGGCGGGTATCTCTCCTACAATGAGCAGTTCTTC
.	TRBJ2-5	TRBV27	.	CASSLLGAGWETQYF	TGTGCCAGCAGTTTATTGGGTGCTGGCTGGGAGACCCAGTACTTC
TRBD2	TRBJ2-1	TRBV20-1	.	CSFSGSSYNEQFF	TGCAGTTTCAGCGGGAGTTCCTACAATGAGCAGTTCTTC
.	TRBJ2-1	TRBV12-3/TRBV12-4	.	CASIESGTVLNYNEQFF	TGTGCCAGCATCGAGTCGGGGACGGTACTGAATTACAATGAGCAGTTCTTC
.	TRBJ1-2	TRBV29-1	.	CSAWLGGYTF	TGCAGCGCCTGGCTTGGTGGCTACACCTTC
TRBD1	TRBJ1-1	TRBV5-4	.	CASSKDRDYVWTEAFF	TGTGCCAGCAGCAAGGACAGGGACTACGTTTGGACTGAAGCTTTCTTT
.	TRBJ2-7	TRBV12-3/TRBV12-4	.	CASSFRQVTDEQYF	TGTGCCAGCAGTTTCCGGCAGGTTACGGACGAGCAGTACTTC
TRBD1	TRBJ2-7	TRBV5-1	.	CASSLGTGIAAYEQYF	TGCGCCAGCAGCTTGGGGACAGGGATCGCCGCCTACGAGCAGTACTTC
.	TRBJ2-2	TRBV20-1	.	CSAARRNTGELFF	TGCAGTGCCGCCAGACGGAACACCGGGGAGCTGTTTTTT
.	TRBJ2-7	TRBV7-9	many	CASSSQHYEQYF	TGTGCCAGCAGCTCCCAACACTACGAGCAGTACTTC
.	TRBJ2-2	TRBV29-1	.	CSTTGTQNTGELFF	TGCAGCACGACCGGGACACAGAACACCGGGGAGCTGTTTTTT
.	TRBJ2-7	TRBV29-1	.	CSVGRRGGQISSYEQYF	TGCAGCGTTGGACGAAGGGGGGGACAGATTAGCTCCTACGAGCAGTACTTC
.	TRBJ2-6	TRBV19	.	CASNSVGSSGANVLTF	TGTGCCAGTAACAGTGTGGGGTCCTCTGGGGCCAACGTCCTGACTTTC
.	TRBJ2-2	TRBV25-1	.	CASSEERGATGELFF	TGTGCCAGCAGTGAAGAAAGGGGGGCTACCGGGGAGCTGTTTTTT
TRBD2	TRBJ2-3	TRBV6-2/TRBV6-3	many	CASSYYLTSGNRGGTDTQYF	TGTGCCAGCAGTTACTACCTGACTAGCGGAAATCGGGGAGGCACAGATACGCAGTATTTT
TRBD1	TRBJ2-7	TRBV28	once	CATLLRGPTYEQYF	TGTGCCACCCTGTTGAGGGGGCCAACCTACGAGCAGTACTTC